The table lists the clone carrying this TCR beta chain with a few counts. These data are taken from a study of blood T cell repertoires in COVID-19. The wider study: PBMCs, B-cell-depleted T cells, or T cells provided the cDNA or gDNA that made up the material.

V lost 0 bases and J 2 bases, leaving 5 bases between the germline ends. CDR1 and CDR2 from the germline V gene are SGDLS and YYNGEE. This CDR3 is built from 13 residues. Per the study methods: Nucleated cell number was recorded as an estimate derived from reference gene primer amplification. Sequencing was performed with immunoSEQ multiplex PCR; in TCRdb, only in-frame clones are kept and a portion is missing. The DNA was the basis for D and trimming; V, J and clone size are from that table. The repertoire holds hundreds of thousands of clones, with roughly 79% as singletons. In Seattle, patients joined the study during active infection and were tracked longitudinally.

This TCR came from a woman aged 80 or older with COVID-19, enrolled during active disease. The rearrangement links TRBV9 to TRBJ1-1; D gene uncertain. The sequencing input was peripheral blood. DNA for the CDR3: TGTGCCAGCAGCGTAGCTCCTAACACTGAAGCTTTCTTT. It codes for CASSVAPNTEAFF.